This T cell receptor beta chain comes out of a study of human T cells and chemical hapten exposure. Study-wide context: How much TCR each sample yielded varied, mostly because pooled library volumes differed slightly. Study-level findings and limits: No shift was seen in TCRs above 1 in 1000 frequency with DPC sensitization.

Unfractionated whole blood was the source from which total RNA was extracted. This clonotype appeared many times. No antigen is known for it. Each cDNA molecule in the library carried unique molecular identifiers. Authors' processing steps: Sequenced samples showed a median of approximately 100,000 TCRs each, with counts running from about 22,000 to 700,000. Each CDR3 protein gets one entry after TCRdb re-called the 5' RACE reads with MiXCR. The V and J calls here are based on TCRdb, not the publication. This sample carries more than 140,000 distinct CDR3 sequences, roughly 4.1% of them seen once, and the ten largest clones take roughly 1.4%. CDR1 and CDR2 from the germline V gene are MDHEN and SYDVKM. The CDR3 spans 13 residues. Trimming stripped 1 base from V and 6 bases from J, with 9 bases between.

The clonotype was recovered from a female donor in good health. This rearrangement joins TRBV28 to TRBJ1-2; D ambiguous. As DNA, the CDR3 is TGTGCCAGCAGTTTATTGGGAGAAGATGGCTACACCTTC. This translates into CASSLLGEDGYTF.